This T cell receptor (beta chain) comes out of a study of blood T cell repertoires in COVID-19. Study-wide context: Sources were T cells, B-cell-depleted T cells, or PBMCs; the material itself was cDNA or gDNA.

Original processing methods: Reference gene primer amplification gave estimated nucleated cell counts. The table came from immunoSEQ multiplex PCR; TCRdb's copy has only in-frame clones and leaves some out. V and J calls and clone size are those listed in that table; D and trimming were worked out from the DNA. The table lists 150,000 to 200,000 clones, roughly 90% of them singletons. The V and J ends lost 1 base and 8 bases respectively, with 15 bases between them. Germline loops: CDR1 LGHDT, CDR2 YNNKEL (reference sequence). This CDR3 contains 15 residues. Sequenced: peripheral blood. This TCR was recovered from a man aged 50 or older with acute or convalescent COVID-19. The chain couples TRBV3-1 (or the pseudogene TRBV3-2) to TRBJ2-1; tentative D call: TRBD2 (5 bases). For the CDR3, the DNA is TGTGCCAGCAGCCAAGTAGGAGGAGGAGGCGATGAGCAGTTCTTC. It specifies CASSQVGGGGDEQFF.